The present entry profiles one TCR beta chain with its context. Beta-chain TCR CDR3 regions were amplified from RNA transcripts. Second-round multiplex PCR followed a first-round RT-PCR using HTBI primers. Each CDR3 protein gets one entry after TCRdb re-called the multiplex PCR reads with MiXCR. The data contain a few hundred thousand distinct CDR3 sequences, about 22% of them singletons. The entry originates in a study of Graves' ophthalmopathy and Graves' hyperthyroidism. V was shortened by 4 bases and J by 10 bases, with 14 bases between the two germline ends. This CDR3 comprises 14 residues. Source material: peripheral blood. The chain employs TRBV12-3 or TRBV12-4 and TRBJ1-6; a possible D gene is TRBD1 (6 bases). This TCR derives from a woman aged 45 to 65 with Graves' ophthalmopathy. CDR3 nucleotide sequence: TGTGCCAGCAGTTACGCAGGGGTCAGCTCACCCCTCCACTTT. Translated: CASSYAGVSSPLHF.